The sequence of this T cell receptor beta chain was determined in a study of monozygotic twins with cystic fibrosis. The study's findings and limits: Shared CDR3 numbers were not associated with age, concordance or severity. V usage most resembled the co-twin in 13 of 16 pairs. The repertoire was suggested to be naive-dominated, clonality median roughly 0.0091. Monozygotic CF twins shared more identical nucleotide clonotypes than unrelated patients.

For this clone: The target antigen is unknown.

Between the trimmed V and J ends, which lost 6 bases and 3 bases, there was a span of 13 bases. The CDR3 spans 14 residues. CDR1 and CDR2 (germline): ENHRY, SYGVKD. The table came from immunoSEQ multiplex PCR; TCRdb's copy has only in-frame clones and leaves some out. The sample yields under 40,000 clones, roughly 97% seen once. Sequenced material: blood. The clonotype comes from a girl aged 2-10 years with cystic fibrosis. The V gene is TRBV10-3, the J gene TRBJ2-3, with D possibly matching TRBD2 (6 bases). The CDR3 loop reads CAISAVADTDTQYF. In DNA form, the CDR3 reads TGTGCCATCAGCGCTGTAGCGGATACAGATACGCAGTATTTT.